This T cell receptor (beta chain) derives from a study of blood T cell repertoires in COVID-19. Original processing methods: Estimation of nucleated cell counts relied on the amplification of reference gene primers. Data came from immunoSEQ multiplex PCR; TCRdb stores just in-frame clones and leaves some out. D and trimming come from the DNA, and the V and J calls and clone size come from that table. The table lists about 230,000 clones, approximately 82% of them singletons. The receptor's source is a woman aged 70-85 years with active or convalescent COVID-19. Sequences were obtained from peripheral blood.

CDR3 sequence reads: CASSLGGREAGNTIYF. The CDR3 bases are TGCGCCAGCAGCCTAGGCGGGAGGGAGGCTGGAAACACCATATATTTT. The chain carries TRBV4-3 and TRBJ1-3; no reliable D call. This CDR3 contains 16 residues. The germline V gene encodes CDR1 LGHNA and CDR2 YSLEER. The V end lost 4 bases, the J end lost 2 bases, and 15 bases lay between the germline ends.